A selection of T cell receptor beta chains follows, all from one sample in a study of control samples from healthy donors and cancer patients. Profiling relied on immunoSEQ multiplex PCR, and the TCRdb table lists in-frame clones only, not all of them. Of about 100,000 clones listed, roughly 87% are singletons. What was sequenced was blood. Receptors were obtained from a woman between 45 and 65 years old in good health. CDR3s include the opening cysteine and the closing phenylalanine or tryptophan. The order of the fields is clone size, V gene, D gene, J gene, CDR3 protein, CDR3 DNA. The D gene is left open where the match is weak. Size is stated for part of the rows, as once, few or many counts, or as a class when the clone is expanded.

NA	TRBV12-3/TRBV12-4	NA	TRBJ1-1	CASSKTENTEAFF	TGTGCCAGCAGCAAGACAGAGAACACTGAAGCTTTCTTT
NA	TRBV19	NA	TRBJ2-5	CASSIVPDSQQETQYF	TGTGCCAGTAGTATAGTTCCCGACTCCCAACAAGAGACCCAGTACTTC
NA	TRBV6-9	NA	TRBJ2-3	CASSYKGTPSTDTQYF	TGTGCCAGCAGTTATAAAGGGACACCGAGCACAGATACGCAGTATTTT
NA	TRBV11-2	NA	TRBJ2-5	CASSLERVETQYF	TGTGCCAGCAGCTTAGAAAGGGTCGAGACCCAGTACTTC
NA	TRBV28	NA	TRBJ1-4	CASSAPGEKLFF	TGTGCCAGCAGTGCCCCCGGGGAAAAACTGTTTTTT
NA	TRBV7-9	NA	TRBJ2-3	CASSLRSFTDTQYF	TGTGCCAGCAGCTTACGGTCCTTCACAGATACGCAGTATTTT
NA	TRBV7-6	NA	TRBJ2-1	CASRSSGDSSYNEQFF	TGTGCCAGCAGATCGTCGGGCGACAGCTCCTACAATGAGCAGTTCTTC
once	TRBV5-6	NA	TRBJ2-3	CASSLAGGWDTQYF	TGTGCCAGCAGCTTGGCCGGGGGATGGGATACGCAGTATTTT
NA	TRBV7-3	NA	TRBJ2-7	CASSLDPIGNSYEQYF	TGTGCCAGCAGCCTTGACCCCATCGGCAACTCCTACGAGCAGTACTTC
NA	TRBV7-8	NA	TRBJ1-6	CASSLGGGFSPLHF	TGTGCCAGCAGCTTAGGGGGGGGCTTTTCACCCCTCCACTTT
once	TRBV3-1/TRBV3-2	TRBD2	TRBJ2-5	CASSRGIAGGPMGETQYF	TGTGCCAGCAGCCGAGGTATAGCGGGAGGGCCTATGGGAGAGACCCAGTACTTC
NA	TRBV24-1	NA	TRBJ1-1	CATTSGNTEAFF	TGTGCCACCACATCGGGGAACACTGAAGCTTTCTTT
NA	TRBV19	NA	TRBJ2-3	CASSIFSTSTDTQYF	TGTGCCAGTAGTATTTTTTCGACCAGCACAGATACGCAGTATTTT
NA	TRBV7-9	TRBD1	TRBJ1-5	CASSLADREGQPQHF	TGTGCCAGCAGCTTAGCGGACAGGGAAGGTCAGCCCCAGCATTTT
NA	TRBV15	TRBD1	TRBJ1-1	CATSRVVGQGNTEAFF	TGTGCCACCAGCAGAGTCGTGGGACAGGGGAACACTGAAGCTTTCTTT
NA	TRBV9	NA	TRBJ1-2	CASSVGSGVGGYTF	TGTGCCAGCAGCGTAGGGTCGGGGGTTGGTGGCTACACCTTC
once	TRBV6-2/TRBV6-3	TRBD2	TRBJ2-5	CASSRGRGSGRARETQYF	TGTGCCAGCAGCCGCGGGAGGGGTAGCGGGAGGGCCAGAGAGACCCAGTACTTC
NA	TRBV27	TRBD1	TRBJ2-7	CASSLEGADEQYF	TGTGCCAGCAGTTTAGAGGGGGCGGACGAGCAGTACTTC
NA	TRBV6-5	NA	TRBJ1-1	CASSYSRANTEAFF	TGTGCCAGCAGTTACTCGAGGGCGAACACTGAAGCTTTCTTT
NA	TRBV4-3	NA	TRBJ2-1	CASSQDGVKDGAYNEQFF	TGCGCCAGCAGCCAAGATGGGGTGAAGGACGGGGCTTACAATGAGCAGTTCTTC
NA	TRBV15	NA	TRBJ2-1	CATRASGTYNEQFF	TGTGCCACCAGGGCCAGCGGCACCTACAATGAGCAGTTCTTC
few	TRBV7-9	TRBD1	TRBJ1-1	CASSQIGQGVGKTEAFF	TGTGCCAGCAGCCAAATCGGACAGGGAGTGGGGAAAACTGAAGCTTTCTTT